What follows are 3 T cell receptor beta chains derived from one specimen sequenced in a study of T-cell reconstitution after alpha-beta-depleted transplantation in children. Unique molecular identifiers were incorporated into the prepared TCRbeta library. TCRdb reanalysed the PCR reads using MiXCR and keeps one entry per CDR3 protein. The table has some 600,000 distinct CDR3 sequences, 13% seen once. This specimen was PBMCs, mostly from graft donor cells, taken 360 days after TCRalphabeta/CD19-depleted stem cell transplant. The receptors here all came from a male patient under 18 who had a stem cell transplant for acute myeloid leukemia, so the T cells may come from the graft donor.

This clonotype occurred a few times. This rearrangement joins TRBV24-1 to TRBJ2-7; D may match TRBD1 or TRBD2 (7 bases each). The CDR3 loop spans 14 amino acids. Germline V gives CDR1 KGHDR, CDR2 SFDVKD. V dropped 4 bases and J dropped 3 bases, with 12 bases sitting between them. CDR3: CATSEPGGDYEQYF. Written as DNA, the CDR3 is TGTGCCACCAGTGAACCAGGGGGGGACTACGAGCAGTACTTC.

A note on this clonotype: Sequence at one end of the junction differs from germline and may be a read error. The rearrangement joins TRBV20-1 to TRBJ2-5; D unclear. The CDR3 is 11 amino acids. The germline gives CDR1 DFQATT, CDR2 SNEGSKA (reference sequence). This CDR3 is CSARANPTSRF. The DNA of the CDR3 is TGCAGTGCTAGGGCCAACCCTACCAGTCGCTTC.

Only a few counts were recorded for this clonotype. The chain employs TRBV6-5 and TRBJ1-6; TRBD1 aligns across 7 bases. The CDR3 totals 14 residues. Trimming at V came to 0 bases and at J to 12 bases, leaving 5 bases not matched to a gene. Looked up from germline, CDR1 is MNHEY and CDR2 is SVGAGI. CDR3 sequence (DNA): TGTGCCAGCAGTTACTCGACAGGGTATCGACCCCTCCACTTT. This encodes CASSYSTGYRPLHF.